This TCR beta chain derives from a study of shared clonotypes between healthy human individuals. This clone came up a few times. With 4 bases removed from V and 0 bases from J, the gap between germline ends came to 19 bases. This CDR3 is 17 amino acids long. Germline CDR1 is SGHDN and CDR2 is FVKESK. Only in-frame clones appear in the TCRdb table, and some are missing; sequencing was by immunoSEQ multiplex PCR. The sample includes under 850,000 clones, roughly two thirds of them seen just once. V gene TRBV14 combines with J gene TRBJ2-7, with D possibly TRBD2 on 6 matching bases. Sequencing used memory CD4+ T cells sorted from blood. As for subset: CD45RA-negative fraction. This sequence originates from a young woman in good health. CDR3 residues: CASSPARRGYSSYEQYF. The CDR3 nucleotides read TGTGCCAGCAGCCCCGCCCGACGGGGGTACAGCTCCTACGAGCAGTACTTC.